These 17 T cell receptor beta chains share one sample of origin, sequenced in a study of OX40 agonist ivuxolimab in advanced cancers. TCRdb keeps only in-frame clones here, not all; method: immunoSEQ multiplex PCR. The table shows about 77,000 clones, with roughly 91% occurring only once. The input for sequencing was CD4+ or CD8+ T cells sorted from blood, taken in a trial of the OX40 agonist ivuxolimab. These TCRs come from an adult with an advanced solid tumor such as melanoma, head and neck, liver or kidney cancer.

This chain's CDR3 is CASSKGAGHNSPLHF. DNA for the CDR3: TGTGCCAGCAGCAAAGGCGCCGGACATAATTCACCCCTCCACTTT. The chain uses TRBV6-1 and TRBJ1-6; D gene uncertain. From germline, CDR1 is MNHNS and CDR2 SASEGT. V dropped 6 bases and J dropped 5 bases, with 14 bases sitting between them. The CDR3 runs 15 residues.

The chain employs TRBV10-3 and TRBJ2-3; no reliable D call. The CDR3 spans 18 residues. Trimming removed 0 bases from V and 0 bases from J, with 16 bases in between. Germline CDR1 and CDR2: ENHRY and SYGVKD. This chain's CDR3 is CAISESNGGTLSTDTQYF. The CDR3, as DNA: TGTGCCATCAGTGAGTCGAACGGCGGAACCCTTAGCACAGATACGCAGTATTTT.

The chain has TRBV5-6 and TRBJ2-2, with no clear D. Germline assignment: CDR1 SGHDT and CDR2 YYEEEE. Trimming removed 3 bases at V and 0 bases at J, with 12 bases between. The CDR3 sequence is 16 residues long. CDR3 amino acids: CASSSLGTANTGELFF. Here the CDR3 DNA reads TGTGCCAGCAGCTCACTCGGTACCGCGAACACCGGGGAGCTGTTTTTT.

The V and J genes are TRBV7-2 and TRBJ1-4; 11 nucleotides match TRBD1. J lost 4 bases, V lost 1 base, and 5 bases had no gene match. Germline lookup yields CDR1 SGHTA and CDR2 FQGNSA. This CDR3 has 17 amino acids. Here the CDR3 DNA reads TGTGCCAGCAGCTTAGGGACAGGGGGCGGCGGTAATGAAAAACTGTTTTTT. This codes for CASSLGTGGGGNEKLFF.

This chain connects TRBV6-5 to TRBJ1-2, with D perhaps TRBD1 (5 bases). Germline loops: CDR1 MNHEY, CDR2 SVGAGI. V gave up 6 bases and J gave up 9 bases, with 14 bases separating them. The CDR3 contains 12 residues. The CDR3 region has the DNA TGTGCCAGCAGCAGGGACCAGCCTCGCTACACCTTC. Amino acids: CASSRDQPRYTF.

The V call is TRBV28, the J call TRBJ2-4; D unclear. The ends were cut back, 8 bases at V and 13 bases at J, with 18 bases in the middle. CDR3 length: 12 residues. Germline V gene data show CDR1 as MDHEN and CDR2 as SYDVKM. CDR3 coding DNA: TGTGCCAGCGCCCGGTATAAGAGCATGCAGTACTTC. Its protein product is CASARYKSMQYF.

The CDR3 loop reads CASFATGTYEQYF. DNA for the CDR3: TGTGCCAGCTTTGCGACAGGGACCTACGAGCAGTACTTC. The rearrangement joins TRBV6-5 to TRBJ2-7; 7 bases map to TRBD1. J was trimmed by 2 bases and V by 8 bases; bases with no gene match: 6. CDR3 length: 13 amino acids. Germline V gene lookup returns CDR1 MNHEY and CDR2 SVGAGI.

A single count supports this clone. The V and J genes are TRBV9 and TRBJ2-7; either TRBD1 or TRBD2 may fit D (5 bases each). V was pared by 2 bases and J by 4 bases, with 13 bases between. The CDR3 contains 14 residues. The germline V gene encodes CDR1 SGDLS and CDR2 YYNGEE. The CDR3 DNA reads as TGTGCCAGCAGCGTGTCCGGGACGGAATACGAGCAGTACTTC. Protein product: CASSVSGTEYEQYF.

The V gene is TRBV30, the J gene TRBJ2-5; D ambiguous. The CDR3 runs 11 residues. CDR1 is GTSNPN, CDR2 SVGIG, per germline (reference sequence). With 2 bases removed from V and 3 bases from J, the gap between germline ends came to 4 bases. CDR3 DNA sequence: TGTGCCTGGAGTCTCAAAGAGACCCAGTACTTC. Its protein product is CAWSLKETQYF.

The rearrangement uses TRBV7-7 and TRBJ2-5; 9 bases match TRBD1. The J call may be wrong; the DNA end is better matched by TRBJ2-7. CDR1 and CDR2 from the germline V gene are SSHAT and FNYEAQ (reference sequence). The CDR3 runs 16 residues. The CDR3 nucleotides read TGTGCCAGCAGCCCAGGATACCGGGACAGGGATAACGAGCAGTACTTC. Amino acids: CASSPGYRDRDNEQYF.

This clone has only a few counts. V gene TRBV7-9 combines with J gene TRBJ1-1, with D unresolved. Trimming took off 6 bases at V and 1 base at J, with 9 bases between the two ends. The CDR3 runs 13 residues. Germline CDR1 and CDR2: SEHNR and FQNEAQ (reference sequence). The CDR3 sequence: CASRRQANTEAFF. The CDR3 nucleotides are TGTGCCAGCAGGCGGCAGGCGAACACTGAAGCTTTCTTT.

The V and J genes are TRBV7-2 and TRBJ1-1; no clear D. The CDR3 loop spans 13 amino acids. The germline CDR1 and CDR2 sequences are SGHTA and FQGNSA. Trimming shortened V by 5 bases and J by 1 base, and 8 bases separated the two germline ends. The CDR3 spells CASSPVRNTEAFF. CDR3 in DNA: TGTGCCAGCAGCCCCGTCAGGAACACTGAAGCTTTCTTT. Together with reference TRBV7-2 and TRBJ1-1, the CDR3 gives the full variable domain: GAGVSQSPSNKVTEKGKDVELRCDPISGHTALYWYRQSLGQGLEFLIYFQGNSAPDKSGLPSDRFSAERTGGSVSTLTIQRTQQEDSAVYLCASSPVRNTEAFFGQGTRLTVV.

This clone was observed a handful of times. The genes are TRBV28 and TRBJ1-1; the D is unclear. V gave up 7 bases and J gave up 6 bases, with 9 bases separating them. In germline, CDR1 is MDHEN, CDR2 SYDVKM. The CDR3 totals 11 residues. The CDR3 sequence: CASIAGAEAFF. CDR3 DNA: TGTGCCAGCATAGCTGGGGCTGAAGCTTTCTTT.

The CDR3 DNA sequence: TGTGCCAGCAGGCCCACACAGATCTATGGCTACACCTTC. Residues: CASRPTQIYGYTF. The chain combines TRBV5-6 with TRBJ1-2, with D unresolved. CDR3 length: 13 residues. The ends were cut back, 5 bases at V and 4 bases at J, with 12 bases in the middle. From germline, CDR1 is SGHDT and CDR2 YYEEEE.

The CDR3 is CASSLGSTGETQYF. CDR3 sequence (DNA): TGTGCCAGCAGTTTGGGATCAACTGGAGAGACCCAGTACTTC. The J gene is TRBJ2-5, the V gene TRBV6-6; D remains ambiguous. Per germline, CDR1 MNHNY and CDR2 SVGAGI (reference sequence). The CDR3 length is 14 residues. V was trimmed by 4 bases and J by 4 bases, leaving 13 bases between them.

This clone was counted a single time. The rearrangement joins TRBV5-5 to TRBJ2-1; TRBD2 matches at 11 bases. After removal of 6 bases from V and 0 bases from J, the junction contained 11 bases not matched to a gene. The length of the CDR3 is 18 residues. The germline CDR1 and CDR2 sequences are SGHKS and YYEKEE (reference sequence). This CDR3 reads CASNKIAGGISSYNEQFF. CDR3 sequence (DNA): TGTGCCAGCAACAAGATAGCGGGGGGGATTAGCTCCTACAATGAGCAGTTCTTC. Using reference TRBV5-5 and TRBJ2-1 for the parts outside the CDR3, the full variable domain is DAGVTQSPTHLIKTRGQQVTLRCSPISGHKSVSWYQQVLGQGPQFIFQYYEKEERGRGNFPDRFSARQFPNYSSELNVNALLLGDSALYLCASNKIAGGISSYNEQFFGPGTRLTVL.

This chain links TRBV28 with TRBJ1-1; D might be TRBD1 (6 bases). Germline assignment: CDR1 MDHEN and CDR2 SYDVKM. The CDR3 runs 16 residues. The ends were cut back, 1 base at V and 1 base at J, with 13 bases in the middle. The CDR3 region has the DNA TGTGCCAGCAGTTTATATGCGGGGGGCCGGAACACTGAAGCTTTCTTT. Residues: CASSLYAGGRNTEAFF.